This entry concerns a single TCR beta chain. Antigen specificity is unknown. This sample is part of a study of cytomegalovirus exposure and HLA in healthy donors. Notes on the study in general: The CMV antigen specificity of a few CMV-associated chains was confirmed through in vitro analysis.

Using immunoSEQ multiplex PCR, the repertoire was profiled, and TCRdb retains in-frame clones only, with some absent. The data hold 150,000 to 200,000 clones, with more than 75% observed a single time. CDR3 size: 16 residues. CDR1 MDHEN and CDR2 SYDVKM come from the germline V gene. V was pared by 8 bases and J by 0 bases, with 13 bases of the junction left unmatched. The sequenced material came from PBMCs. V is TRBV28 and J is TRBJ2-7; 7 bases agree with TRBD1. The source is a man aged 18 to 29 in good health and CMV-seropositive. The CDR3 sequence: CASQPSETGSSYEQYF. The CDR3 region has the DNA TGTGCCAGCCAACCCTCGGAGACAGGGAGCTCCTACGAGCAGTACTTC.